This T cell receptor (beta chain) emerged from a study of a mutant IDH1 vaccine in newly diagnosed glioma. On the study more broadly: Visit V12 was scheduled at week 35 and visit V13 at week 47. Study conclusions and caveats: Approximately 95% of patients showed vaccine-induced immune responses across multiple MHC alleles.

Profiled with immunoSEQ multiplex PCR; TCRdb holds only in-frame clones, not every one. The data show about 32,000 clones, with around four fifths seen just once and approximately 3.2% held by the top ten. About this clone: The antigen remains unidentified.

The ends were cut back, 3 bases at V and 8 bases at J, with 13 bases in the middle. The germline CDR1 and CDR2 sequences are GTSNPN and SVGIG (reference sequence). CDR3 size: 13 residues. Time point reported: week 35, safety follow-up. In the vaccine, a single dose held 300 ug of the mutant IDH1 20-mer peptide, along with topical imiquimod. This sequence joins TRBV30 and TRBJ1-4, with D perhaps matching TRBD1 (5 bases). The sequence was obtained from a man aged 35 to 55 with glioma. Some clones in this sample may be carry-over from other donors' samples. The sequenced sample was PBMCs, obtained from a glioma patient whose treatment included an IDH1 peptide vaccine. Here the CDR3 DNA reads TGTGCCTGGAGACAGGAGGAGAACGAAAAACTGTTTTTT. Translated, it gives CAWRQEENEKLFF.